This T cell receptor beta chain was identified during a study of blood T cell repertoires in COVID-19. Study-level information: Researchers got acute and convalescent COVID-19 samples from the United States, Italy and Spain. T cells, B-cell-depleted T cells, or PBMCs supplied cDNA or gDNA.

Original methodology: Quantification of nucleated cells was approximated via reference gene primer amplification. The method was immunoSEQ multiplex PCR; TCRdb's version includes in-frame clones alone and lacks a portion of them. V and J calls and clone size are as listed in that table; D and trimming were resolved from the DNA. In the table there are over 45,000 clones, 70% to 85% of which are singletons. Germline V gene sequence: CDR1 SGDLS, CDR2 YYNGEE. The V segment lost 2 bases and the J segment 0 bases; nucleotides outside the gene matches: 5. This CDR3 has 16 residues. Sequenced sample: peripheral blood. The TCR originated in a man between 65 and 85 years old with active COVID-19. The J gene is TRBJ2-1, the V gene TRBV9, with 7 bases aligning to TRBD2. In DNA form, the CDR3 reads TGTGCCAGCAGCGTGGGGGGGGATCCCTCCTACAATGAGCAGTTCTTC. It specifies CASSVGGDPSYNEQFF.